The 26 T cell receptor beta chains reported below all come from one sample, sequenced in a study of ipilimumab plus nivolumab after autologous stem cell transplantation (dated by TCRdb to about 2021). Library prep was done by the immunoSEQ multiplex PCR assay. The clones in this table, taken by TCRdb from immuneACCESS, are in-frame only. Not every clone is retained; where verified, under half of the shortfall comes from an unresolved V gene, and the cause of the rest is unknown. This sample gives about 18,000 clones in total; around four fifths of them show up just once. The top ten clones comprise more than 8.5% of the sample. This sample comprised PBMCs, obtained in a trial of ipilimumab plus nivolumab as post-transplant consolidation. The receptors shown here come from a male donor with diffuse large B-cell lymphoma.

The rearrangement links TRBV10-3 to TRBJ1-6; tentative D call: TRBD1 (6 bases). Trimming removed 4 bases at V and 9 bases at J, with 16 bases between. Germline assignment: CDR1 ENHRY and CDR2 SYGVKD. This CDR3 has 15 amino acids. In DNA, the CDR3 is TGTGCCATCAGTGCGGCCACAGGGCGAGGTTCACCCCTCCACTTT. It translates to CAISAATGRGSPLHF.

V gene TRBV5-1 combines with J gene TRBJ2-2; no clear D gene. V lost 0 bases and J lost 0, with 6 bases in between. Germline CDR1 is SGHRS and CDR2 is YFSETQ. This CDR3 region has 15 residues. The CDR3: CASSLGGANTGELFF. DNA for the CDR3: TGCGCCAGCAGCTTGGGGGGTGCGAACACCGGGGAGCTGTTTTTT.

This clone occurred a few times. The rearrangement uses TRBV11-2 and TRBJ2-1, with unresolved D. The V gene's germline CDR1 is SGHAT and CDR2 FQNNGV. The CDR3 runs to 12 residues. V lost 1 base and J lost 7, with 5 bases in between. For the CDR3, the DNA is TGTGCCAGCAGCTTAGTAGTAAATGAGCAGTTCTTC. It yields the protein CASSLVVNEQFF.

This clone showed up just a few times. The chain couples TRBV13 to TRBJ2-3; D possibly uses TRBD1 or TRBD2 (5 bases each). Germline V gene data show CDR1 as PRHDT and CDR2 as FYEKMQ (reference sequence). The CDR3 has 17 residues. V lost 3 bases to trimming and J lost 2 bases, with 18 bases between them. The chain's CDR3 is CASSFMAGTDYTDTQYF. The CDR3 DNA reads as TGTGCCAGCAGCTTCATGGCCGGGACCGACTACACAGATACGCAGTATTTT. Supplemented by reference TRBV13 and TRBJ2-3, the full variable domain reads AAGVIQSPRHLIKEKRETATLKCYPIPRHDTVYWYQQGPGQDPQFLISFYEKMQSDKGSIPDRFSAQQFSDYHSELNMSSLELGDSALYFCASSFMAGTDYTDTQYFGPGTRLTVL.

The rearrangement joins TRBV4-1 to TRBJ2-5, with D perhaps TRBD2 (5 bases). The CDR3 spans 17 residues. In germline, CDR1 is MGHRA, CDR2 YSYEKL. The V end lost 0 bases, the J end lost 2 bases, and 16 bases lay between the germline ends. The CDR3 region has the DNA TGCGCCAGCAGCCAAGATCTATCGACTAAACCTCAAGAGACCCAGTACTTC. It translates to CASSQDLSTKPQETQYF.

This chain connects TRBV10-2 to TRBJ2-3; 9 bases are a match to TRBD2. Germline CDR1 reads WSHSY; CDR2 reads SAAADI. J gave up 5 bases and V 7 bases, and 7 bases lay outside the gene matches. This CDR3 region has 14 residues. The CDR3 DNA is TGCGCCAGCATTGGTAGCGGGGGCGGAGATACGCAGTATTTT. Its protein product is CASIGSGGGDTQYF.

The rearrangement joins TRBV2 to TRBJ2-1, with D maybe TRBD2 (5 bases). Germline V lookup: CDR1 SNHLY, CDR2 FYNNEI. V lost 7 bases and J 4 bases, leaving 11 bases between the germline ends. The CDR3 runs to 13 residues. CDR3 protein: CASKGRTYNEQFF. In DNA, the CDR3 is TGTGCCAGCAAGGGTCGGACTTACAATGAGCAGTTCTTC.

The chain is built from TRBV19 and TRBJ2-3; the match to TRBD2 covers 9 bases. V lost 3 bases to trimming and J lost 1 base; unmatched junction nucleotides: 2. The CDR3 spans 15 residues. Germline CDR1 reads LNHDA; CDR2 reads SQIVND (reference sequence). CDR3 protein: CASSIVAGGTDTQYF. For the CDR3, the DNA is TGTGCCAGTAGTATTGTAGCGGGGGGCACAGATACGCAGTATTTT.

The CDR3, as DNA: TGTGCCATCAGTGTCGGGGGCAACCTTGAAGCTTTCTTT. Protein product: CAISVGGNLEAFF. This sequence joins TRBV10-3 and TRBJ1-1; tentatively, D is TRBD1 (6 bases). Germline V gene lookup returns CDR1 ENHRY and CDR2 SYGVKD. Between the trimmed V and J ends, which lost 4 bases and 7 bases, there was a span of 13 bases. CDR3 length: 13 amino acids.

The rearrangement uses TRBV18 and TRBJ1-5; 9 bases fit TRBD1. Germline CDR1 is KGHSH and CDR2 is LQKENI. The CDR3 spans 15 residues. With V trimmed by 5 bases and J by 4 bases, 6 bases remained unmatched. The CDR3, as DNA: TGTGCCAGCTCATCGGACAGGGGCCTTAATCAGCCCCAGCATTTT. The encoded protein is CASSSDRGLNQPQHF.

V and J are TRBV29-1 and TRBJ2-3; unclear D gene. CDR1 and CDR2 from the germline V gene are SQVTM and ANQGSEA. With 5 bases removed from V and 1 base from J, the gap between germline ends came to 7 bases. CDR3 length equals 12 residues. The CDR3 DNA reads TGCAGCGTTCCGCCCGGCACAGATACGCAGTATTTT. This encodes CSVPPGTDTQYF.

The chain recombines TRBV18 with TRBJ1-4; 8 bases line up with TRBD1. V shed 3 bases and J 8 bases; nucleotides not matched to a gene: 5. Germline CDR1 is KGHSH and CDR2 is LQKENI. The CDR3 spans 14 residues. CDR3 loop: CASSPGQGGEKLFF. DNA of the CDR3: TGTGCCAGCTCACCCGGACAGGGAGGCGAAAAACTGTTTTTT.

The chain carries TRBV7-2 and TRBJ2-7; TRBD1 is a possible D gene (6 bases). V was pared by 1 base and J by 0 bases, with 16 bases between. The CDR3 totals 17 residues. CDR1 and CDR2 (germline): SGHTA, FQGNSA. For the CDR3, the DNA is TGTGCCAGCAGCTTAGACCTCGGACAGCCGAGCTCCTACGAGCAGTACTTC. Its translation is CASSLDLGQPSSYEQYF.

Concerning this clone itself: Other DNA variants within this sample encode the same CDR3. The chain couples TRBV7-9 to TRBJ1-1, with D tentatively TRBD1 (5 bases). The germline gives CDR1 SEHNR, CDR2 FQNEAQ (reference sequence). V was trimmed by 4 bases and J by 3 bases, leaving 12 bases between them. CDR3 length: 14 amino acids. The chain's CDR3 is CASSSGGGYTEAFF. CDR3 nucleotide sequence: TGTGCCAGCAGCTCCGGGGGGGGGTACACTGAAGCTTTCTTT.

V usage is TRBV5-1 and J usage is TRBJ2-5; the match to TRBD1 covers 10 bases. The assigned J gene may be wrong: the sequence end matches TRBJ2-7 better. The germline CDR1 and CDR2 sequences are SGHRS and YFSETQ. The CDR3 sequence is 15 residues long. The DNA of the CDR3 is TGCGCCAGCAGCTTCTCCGGGACAGGGGAGATCGAGCAGTACTTC. Its translation is CASSFSGTGEIEQYF.

The genes are TRBV7-3 and TRBJ2-3; unclear D gene. CDR3 length: 13 residues. V gave up 5 bases and J gave up 5 bases, with 11 bases separating them. From germline, CDR1 is SGHTA and CDR2 FQGTGA. CDR3 coding DNA: TGTGCCAGCAGCGTCCAAAAGGGAGATACGCAGTATTTT. Protein product: CASSVQKGDTQYF.

This clone has just a few counts. The chain couples TRBV28 to TRBJ1-3, with D tentatively TRBD1 (5 bases). Germline CDR1 is MDHEN and CDR2 is SYDVKM. Trimming pared 5 bases from V and 4 bases from J, leaving 15 bases between. The CDR3 covers 15 residues. The CDR3 loop reads CASSNSAGLGNTIYF. The CDR3 DNA is TGTGCCAGCAGTAACTCCGCAGGGCTCGGAAACACCATATATTTT. The full variable domain, its missing parts supplied by reference TRBV28 and TRBJ1-3, is DVKVTQSSRYLVKRTGEKVFLECVQDMDHENMFWYRQDPGLGLRLIYFSYDVKMKEKGDIPEGYSVSREKKERFSLILESASTNQTSMYLCASSNSAGLGNTIYFGEGSWLTVV.

This sequence joins TRBV9 and TRBJ1-2, with TRBD1 as a possible D gene (6 bases). V was trimmed by 2 bases and J by 4 bases, leaving 15 bases between them. The V gene's germline CDR1 is SGDLS and CDR2 YYNGEE. This CDR3 comprises 15 residues. CDR3 in DNA: TGTGCCAGCAGCGTTAACATGGACAGCGGCTATGGCTACACCTTC. Its translation is CASSVNMDSGYGYTF.

The chain couples TRBV6-5 to TRBJ1-6; D gene unclear. V was trimmed by 5 bases and J by 0 bases, leaving 2 bases between them. This CDR3 comprises 13 residues. Germline values: CDR1 MNHEY, CDR2 SVGAGI. CDR3 in amino acids: CASSSSYNSPLHF. The CDR3 nucleotides read TGTGCCAGCAGTAGCTCCTATAATTCACCCCTCCACTTT.

The genes are TRBV5-1 and TRBJ2-7; 8 nucleotides line up with TRBD2. Germline-derived CDR1 and CDR2 are SGHRS and YFSETQ. This CDR3 has 14 amino acids. The V and J ends lost 3 bases and 6 bases, in that order; junction bases with no gene match: 8. The CDR3 region has the DNA TGCGCCAGCAGCTACCGAGCGGGGGCTTCCGAGCAGTACTTC. Translating gives CASSYRAGASEQYF.

The chain is built from TRBV10-2 and TRBJ2-1; 15 bases fit TRBD2. CDR3 length: 13 amino acids. The trim removed 10 bases at V and 12 bases at J, leaving 7 bases unmatched. The germline CDR1 and CDR2 sequences are WSHSY and SAAADI. CDR3 loop: CATLGLAGGSQFF. The CDR3 coding sequence is TGCGCCACACTCGGACTAGCGGGGGGGTCGCAGTTCTTC.

In its sample, this clone was seen a few times. V and J are TRBV5-6 and TRBJ1-6; 8 bases are shared with TRBD1. This CDR3 comprises 14 residues. Germline CDR1 is SGHDT and CDR2 is YYEEEE. With V trimmed by 2 bases and J by 17 bases, 12 bases remained unmatched. Here the CDR3 reads CASSFQRTGNHVHF. The DNA of the CDR3 is TGTGCCAGCAGCTTTCAGAGGACAGGGAATCATGTCCACTTT.

V is TRBV12-1 and J is TRBJ1-3; TRBD1, the table's D call, was not compared with the DNA. TRBV12-1 is shown as a pseudogene. The CDR3 covers 14 residues. The CDR3 sequence is CASSQHHSGNTIYF. The CDR3 bases are TGTGCCAGCAGCCAACACCATTCTGGAAACACCATATATTTT.

The DNA for the CDR3 is TGCAGCGTGGAGGACAGGGGCCCCTTTCTCCTGGGGGCCCAGTACTTC. It specifies CSVEDRGPFLLGAQYF. V is TRBV29-1 and J is TRBJ2-5; 9 nucleotides agree with TRBD1. Per the germline V gene, CDR1 is SQVTM and CDR2 is ANQGSEA. After removal of 6 bases from V and 9 bases from J, the junction contained 20 bases not matched to a gene. The CDR3 length is 16 residues.

CDR3 coding DNA: TGTGCCAGCCTACAGGGGACCCCCTCGCGGACCCAGTACTTC. The encoded protein is CASLQGTPSRTQYF. The V gene is TRBV2, the J gene TRBJ2-5, with 7 bases fitting TRBD1. The CDR3 length is 14 residues. The germline gives CDR1 SNHLY, CDR2 FYNNEI. J was trimmed by 7 bases and V by 8 bases; bases with no gene match: 13. The full variable domain, with the rest looked up from reference TRBV2 and TRBJ2-5, is EPEVTQTPSHQVTQMGQEVILRCVPISNHLYFYWYRQILGQKVEFLVSFYNNEISEKSEIFDDQFSVERPDGSNFTLKIRSTKLEDSAMYFCASLQGTPSRTQYFGPGTRLLVL.

This clone was seen a handful of times. V and J are TRBV10-1 and TRBJ2-7, with a weak D call TRBD1 (6 bases). This CDR3 is built from 15 residues. The germline V gene encodes CDR1 WNHNN and CDR2 SYGVQD (reference sequence). V lost 6 bases and J 6 bases, leaving 21 bases between the germline ends. As DNA, the CDR3 is TGCGCCAGCAGCGACAGCGCAGGGGTGGGCGGCGAGCAGTACTTC. This gives the protein CASSDSAGVGGEQYF.